This TCR beta chain was recorded in a study of T cell changes during pregnancy in multiple sclerosis. Here immunoSEQ multiplex PCR was the method, and the copy in TCRdb shows in-frame clones only, minus some. This table has roughly 110,000 clones, 92% appearing once. This material consisted of peripheral blood, taken in the third trimester of pregnancy. This TCR came from a female donor in good health, enrolled as a control in a pregnancy study.

The CDR3, as DNA: TGTGCCAGCAGCTTAAATCGAGGGCCGGAAGAGACCCAGTACTTC. Amino acid sequence: CASSLNRGPEETQYF. This chain joins TRBV7-3 and TRBJ2-5, with D possibly being TRBD2 (5 bases). The CDR3 contains 15 residues. Trimming pared 1 base from V and 3 bases from J, leaving 12 bases between. Germline V gives CDR1 SGHTA, CDR2 FQGTGA.